These 30 T cell receptor beta chains were sequenced from one sample in a study of CD8+ T cells in alopecia areata (dated by TCRdb to 2016 to 2018). Receptor libraries were prepared by the immunoSEQ multiplex PCR assay. RNA was extracted from all samples and reverse transcribed into cDNA, which served as template for TCR sequencing. Imported from immuneACCESS, the table was reduced by TCRdb to in-frame sequences with V and J called. These copies leave out some clones; in studies compared against another copy, an unresolved V gene accounts for under half, and the cause of the remainder is not known. The sample table contains approximately 180,000 clones; only one count was recorded for around 63% of them. The ten most abundant clones make up about 1.5% of the sample. This sample's time point label indicates: baseline before oral tofacitinib. Source: CD4+ T cells sorted from blood, taken at week 0. Receptors originate from a human donor with alopecia areata.

The CDR3 nucleotides read TGTGCCAGCAGCGCTAGCGGGGGGCAAGAGACCCAGTACTTC. This gives the protein CASSASGGQETQYF. V and J are TRBV11-2 and TRBJ2-5, with 11 bases fitting TRBD2. The V segment lost 5 bases and the J segment 2 bases; nucleotides outside the gene matches: 1. This CDR3 contains 14 residues. CDR1 and CDR2 from the germline V gene are SGHAT and FQNNGV.

The J gene is TRBJ2-3, the V gene TRBV5-1; D may be TRBD2 (7 bases). The CDR3 runs to 15 residues. Germline V gene data show CDR1 as SGHRS and CDR2 as YFSETQ. Trimming stripped 4 bases from V and 4 bases from J, with 16 bases between. The CDR3 bases are TGCGCCAGCAGCCTGCGGGGGCCGCTACCAGATACGCAGTATTTT. Translated: CASSLRGPLPDTQYF.

The rearrangement uses TRBV20-1 and TRBJ2-1; no firm D call. The V gene's germline CDR1 is DFQATT and CDR2 SNEGSKA (reference sequence). CDR3 length: 11 amino acids. V lost 4 bases to trimming and J lost 8 bases, with 9 bases between them. The CDR3 loop is CSATLHDEQFF. The CDR3 nucleotides are TGCAGTGCTACCCTCCACGATGAGCAGTTCTTC.

The CDR3 reads CSATQGSNTEAFF. DNA of the CDR3: TGCAGCGCTACACAGGGGTCTAACACTGAAGCTTTCTTT. The rearrangement uses TRBV29-1 and TRBJ1-1; TRBD1 matches at 7 bases. The J segment lost 2 bases and the V segment lost 7 bases, leaving 7 bases of the junction unmatched. The length of the CDR3 is 13 residues. Germline CDR1 and CDR2: SQVTM and ANQGSEA.

This clone came up a few times. The chain uses TRBV29-1 and TRBJ2-3; D ambiguous. CDR1 is SQVTM, CDR2 ANQGSEA, per germline. Trimming stripped 1 base from V and 4 bases from J, with 12 bases between. The CDR3 length is 14 residues. CDR3 nucleotide sequence: TGCAGCGTTGAAGGCTCATCCACCCCAGATACGCAGTATTTT. Protein sequence: CSVEGSSTPDTQYF.

The CDR3 spells CASSTTGDTQYF. CDR3 nucleotides: TGTGCCAGCAGCACGACAGGGGATACGCAGTATTTT. The rearrangement links TRBV7-3 to TRBJ2-3; 7 nucleotides align to TRBD1. The germline V gene has CDR1 SGHTA and CDR2 FQGTGA. This CDR3 region has 12 residues. V was clipped by 5 bases and J by 6 bases; unmatched bases: 2.

CDR3 DNA: TGTGCCTGGAGTGTTGGGGGGGCCATCAATGAGCAGTTCTTC. This codes for CAWSVGGAINEQFF. The gene calls are TRBV30 and TRBJ2-1; the D gene is possibly TRBD2 (7 bases). This CDR3 region has 14 residues. V was shortened by 0 bases and J by 6 bases, with 12 bases between the two germline ends. Germline V gene lookup returns CDR1 GTSNPN and CDR2 SVGIG (reference sequence). The full variable domain, in which reference TRBV30 and TRBJ2-1 provide the parts outside the CDR3, is SQTIHQWPATLVQPVGSPLSLECTVEGTSNPNLYWYRQAAGRGLQLLFYSVGIGQISSEVPQNLSASRPQDRQFILSSKKLLLSDSGFYLCAWSVGGAINEQFFGPGTRLTVL.

The rearrangement uses TRBV5-1 and TRBJ2-7; a weak D match, TRBD2 (5 bases). The length of the CDR3 is 14 residues. The V end was cut by 2 bases, the J end by 7 bases, with 16 bases between. Germline CDR1 and CDR2: SGHRS and YFSETQ. The CDR3 spells CASSFGKGSREQYF. CDR3 DNA sequence: TGCGCCAGCAGCTTCGGGAAGGGTTCGAGGGAGCAGTACTTC. Using reference TRBV5-1 and TRBJ2-7 for the parts outside the CDR3, the full variable domain is KAGVTQTPRYLIKTRGQQVTLSCSPISGHRSVSWYQQTPGQGLQFLFEYFSETQRNKGNFPGRFSGRQFSNSRSEMNVSTLELGDSALYLCASSFGKGSREQYFGPGTRLTVT.

In this sample, this clone turned up a few times. The CDR3 nucleotides read TGTGCCAGCACCATGAGGGCAGCCGGCGGTCAGCCCCAGCATTTT. This gives the protein CASTMRAAGGQPQHF. This chain joins TRBV7-9 and TRBJ1-5; D ambiguous. This CDR3 is 15 amino acids long. Germline CDR1 reads SEHNR; CDR2 reads FQNEAQ (reference sequence). Trimming cost V 7 bases and J 6 bases, with 19 bases left between them.

J is TRBJ1-2 and V is TRBV29-1, with D possibly TRBD1 on 5 matching bases. From germline, CDR1 is SQVTM and CDR2 ANQGSEA. V was clipped by 1 base and J by 7 bases, with 13 bases between them. The CDR3 length is 13 residues. The CDR3 is CSVEGQGLGGYTF. In DNA form, the CDR3 reads TGCAGCGTTGAAGGTCAGGGCCTGGGTGGCTACACCTTC.

This chain connects TRBV7-2 to TRBJ1-1; D is undetermined. With 5 bases removed from V and 3 bases from J, the gap between germline ends came to 10 bases. The CDR3 consists of 13 residues. CDR1 is SGHTA, CDR2 FQGNSA, per germline. CDR3 sequence: CASSLDGDTEAFF. DNA of the CDR3: TGTGCCAGCAGCCTCGACGGGGACACTGAAGCTTTCTTT.

A remark on this clone: The sample holds other DNA sequences that translate to the same CDR3. The J gene is TRBJ1-4, the V gene TRBV5-1, with 7 bases identical to TRBD1. This CDR3 is built from 14 residues. Per the germline V gene, CDR1 is SGHRS and CDR2 is YFSETQ. J gave up 5 bases and V 4 bases, and 5 bases lay outside the gene matches. CDR3 protein: CASSPPDRNEKLFF. Here the CDR3 DNA reads TGCGCCAGCAGCCCCCCGGACAGGAATGAAAAACTGTTTTTT.

V is TRBV7-2 and J is TRBJ1-5; D unresolved. The CDR3 contains 12 residues. V was shortened by 5 bases and J by 7 bases, with 9 bases between the two germline ends. Germline CDR1 and CDR2: SGHTA and FQGNSA. This chain's CDR3 is CASSPYRQPQHF. The CDR3 DNA reads as TGTGCCAGCAGCCCCTATCGGCAGCCCCAGCATTTT.

The chain couples TRBV29-1 to TRBJ2-3, with D unclear. V lost 0 bases and J lost 6, with 13 bases in between. The germline CDR1 and CDR2 sequences are SQVTM and ANQGSEA. This CDR3 region has 14 residues. Here the CDR3 reads CSVEDGRPRDTQYF. The DNA of the CDR3 is TGCAGCGTTGAAGATGGCAGGCCGAGGGATACGCAGTATTTT.

V gene TRBV2 combines with J gene TRBJ2-3, with a possible D match to TRBD1 (5 bases). CDR3 length: 14 amino acids. Germline-derived CDR1 and CDR2 are SNHLY and FYNNEI. Trimming cost V 2 bases and J 1 base, with 7 bases left between them. CDR3 sequence reads: CASSEQGRTDTQYF. In DNA form, the CDR3 reads TGTGCCAGCAGTGAACAGGGCCGCACAGATACGCAGTATTTT. Variable domain in full (rest from reference TRBV2 and TRBJ2-3): EPEVTQTPSHQVTQMGQEVILRCVPISNHLYFYWYRQILGQKVEFLVSFYNNEISEKSEIFDDQFSVERPDGSNFTLKIRSTKLEDSAMYFCASSEQGRTDTQYFGPGTRLTVL.

This chain uses TRBV5-6 with TRBJ2-1; D is perhaps TRBD1 (5 bases). Germline V gene lookup returns CDR1 SGHDT and CDR2 YYEEEE. The CDR3 totals 15 residues. V was shortened by 1 base and J by 3 bases, with 11 bases between the two germline ends. CDR3 nucleotide sequence: TGTGCCAGCAGCTTGAGAGTAGGGGTCTACAATGAGCAGTTCTTC. Translation: CASSLRVGVYNEQFF.

The CDR3 loop reads CASSLATDTQYF. The CDR3 DNA is TGTGCCAGCAGTCTAGCGACAGATACGCAGTATTTT. The chain links TRBV2 to TRBJ2-3; a weak D match, TRBD2 (6 bases). V shed 5 bases and J shed 3 bases, with 6 bases lying between them. CDR1 SNHLY and CDR2 FYNNEI come from the germline V gene. The CDR3 has 12 residues.

The chain links TRBV5-1 to TRBJ2-3, with a possible D match to TRBD1 (6 bases). This CDR3 is built from 15 residues. The germline V gene has CDR1 SGHRS and CDR2 YFSETQ. Trimming pared 5 bases from V and 1 base from J, leaving 14 bases between. In DNA, the CDR3 is TGCGCCAGCAGAGTGTCGGCAGGGGGCACAGATACGCAGTATTTT. Amino acid sequence: CASRVSAGGTDTQYF.

The chain couples TRBV4-1 to TRBJ2-2; the D gene is possibly TRBD1 (5 bases). Trimming cost V 4 bases and J 0 bases, with 9 bases left between them. The CDR3 extends over 15 amino acids. The V gene's germline CDR1 is MGHRA and CDR2 YSYEKL. The CDR3 reads CASSLREANTGELFF. CDR3 DNA sequence: TGCGCCAGCAGCCTCAGGGAAGCGAACACCGGGGAGCTGTTTTTT.

The V and J genes are TRBV10-3 and TRBJ1-2; TRBD1 matches at 8 bases. V shed 6 bases, J shed 7 bases, and the junction held 7 bases outside the gene matches. The CDR3 is 13 amino acids. Per germline, CDR1 ENHRY and CDR2 SYGVKD. The DNA of the CDR3 is TGTGCCATCAGGGAGGACAGGGAAAGTGGCTACACCTTC. Translation: CAIREDRESGYTF.

The rearrangement uses TRBV29-1 and TRBJ1-1; 9 nucleotides line up with TRBD1. V gave up 4 bases and J gave up 3 bases; unmatched junction bases: 3. This CDR3 is 13 amino acids long. CDR1 and CDR2 from the germline V gene are SQVTM and ANQGSEA. The CDR3 loop reads CSVGTGADTEAFF. The CDR3 bases are TGCAGCGTTGGGACAGGGGCGGACACTGAAGCTTTCTTT.

This clone showed up just a few times. The CDR3 nucleotides are TGTGCCAGCAGCAACCGGGACAGGAACACAGATACGCAGTATTTT. It translates to CASSNRDRNTDTQYF. The chain is built from TRBV7-9 and TRBJ2-3, with 8 bases fitting TRBD1. Unmatched junction bases numbered 6, after V lost 5 bases and J lost 2 bases. Germline CDR1 reads SEHNR; CDR2 reads FQNEAQ (reference sequence). There are 15 residues in the CDR3. Full variable domain (outside the CDR3, taken from reference TRBV7-9 and TRBJ2-3): DTGVSQNPRHKITKRGQNVTFRCDPISEHNRLYWYRQTLGQGPEFLTYFQNEAQLEKSRLLSDRFSAERPKGSFSTLEIQRTEQGDSAMYLCASSNRDRNTDTQYFGPGTRLTVL.

The rearrangement joins TRBV19 to TRBJ1-5; maybe TRBD1 (6 bases). Germline V lookup: CDR1 LNHDA, CDR2 SQIVND (reference sequence). The CDR3 extends over 13 amino acids. V was trimmed by 7 bases and J by 8 bases, leaving 15 bases between them. The DNA of the CDR3 is TGTGCCAGTACCCCGGGGGCTGGGGAGCCCCAGCATTTT. This translates into CASTPGAGEPQHF.

This clone was seen more than once but under ten times. The rearrangement uses TRBV30 and TRBJ2-1; TRBD2 is a possible D gene (5 bases). This CDR3 region has 15 residues. The germline V and J ends were trimmed by 2 bases and 0 bases, with 11 bases remaining between them. The V gene's germline CDR1 is GTSNPN and CDR2 SVGIG (reference sequence). The CDR3 DNA reads TGTGCCTGGAGTCTAGGTGGGAGCTCCTACAATGAGCAGTTCTTC. Translation gives CAWSLGGSSYNEQFF.

J is TRBJ1-5 and V is TRBV2, with TRBD1 identical over 8 bases. The CDR3 contains 14 residues. Germline V CDR1 and CDR2: SNHLY, FYNNEI. Unmatched junction bases numbered 8, after V lost 6 bases and J lost 7 bases. CDR3 in DNA: TGTGCCAGCAGGCTCGACAGGGGTCCCCAGCCCCAGCATTTT. This encodes CASRLDRGPQPQHF.

The chain recombines TRBV14 with TRBJ2-7; no firm D call. The V and J ends lost 3 bases and 4 bases respectively, with 7 bases between them. Per germline, CDR1 SGHDN and CDR2 FVKESK. There are 12 residues in the CDR3. CDR3 nucleotides: TGTGCCAGCAGCCACGGGCCGTACGAGCAGTACTTC. This encodes CASSHGPYEQYF.

This clone occurred once. This CDR3 is also generated by other DNA sequences in the sample. The CDR3 nucleotides are TGTGCCAGCAGTGAAGAGGGCTACACCTTC. Translated: CASSEEGYTF. The chain links TRBV2 to TRBJ1-2; unclear D gene. Germline V lookup: CDR1 SNHLY, CDR2 FYNNEI. This CDR3 comprises 10 residues. Between the trimmed V and J ends, which lost 1 base and 8 bases, there was a span of 2 bases.

Here the CDR3 DNA reads TGTGCCAGTAGTTCTCGCTTGGGGGGGCACACTGAAGCTTTCTTT. The encoded protein is CASSSRLGGHTEAFF. The rearrangement joins TRBV19 to TRBJ1-1, with a possible D match to TRBD1 (6 bases). The V gene lost 5 bases and the J gene lost 3 bases, with 16 bases spanning the gap. The CDR3 has 15 amino acids. Germline V CDR1 and CDR2: LNHDA, SQIVND (reference sequence).

This clone was picked up one time. The chain recombines TRBV7-2 with TRBJ2-1; the D gene is possibly TRBD1 (6 bases). V was clipped by 5 bases and J by 4 bases, with 15 bases between them. The V gene's germline CDR1 is SGHTA and CDR2 FQGNSA. There are 15 residues in the CDR3. CDR3 sequence: CASSQRWDTYNEQFF. CDR3 DNA: TGTGCCAGCAGCCAACGGTGGGACACGTACAATGAGCAGTTCTTC.

There are a few counts of this clone. This chain joins TRBV5-1 and TRBJ1-5, with unresolved D. Germline CDR1 reads SGHRS; CDR2 reads YFSETQ. V lost 3 bases, J lost 7 bases, and 11 bases lay in between. The CDR3 has 13 residues. This CDR3 reads CASSSDGGQPQHF. The DNA for the CDR3 is TGCGCCAGCAGCTCGGACGGTGGCCAGCCCCAGCATTTT.